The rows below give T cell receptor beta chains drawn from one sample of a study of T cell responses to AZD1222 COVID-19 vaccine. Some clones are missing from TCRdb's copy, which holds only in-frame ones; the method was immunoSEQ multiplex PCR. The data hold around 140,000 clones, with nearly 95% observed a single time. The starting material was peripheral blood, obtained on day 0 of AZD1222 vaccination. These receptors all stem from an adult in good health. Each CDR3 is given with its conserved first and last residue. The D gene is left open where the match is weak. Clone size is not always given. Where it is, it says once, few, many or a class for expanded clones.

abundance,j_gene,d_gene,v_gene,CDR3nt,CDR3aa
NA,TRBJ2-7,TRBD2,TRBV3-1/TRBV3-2,TGTGCCAGCAGTGGAAGAGTAGCGGGGGCAACCTACGAGCAGTACTTC,CASSGRVAGATYEQYF
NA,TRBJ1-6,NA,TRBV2,TGTGCCAGCAGTGAAGATCTCCGACCAGTTTCACCCCTCCACTTT,CASSEDLRPVSPLHF
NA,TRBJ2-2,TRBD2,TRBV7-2,TGTGCCACCGAAGCGGGAGGCGGCTCCGGGGAGCTGTTTTTT,CATEAGGGSGELFF
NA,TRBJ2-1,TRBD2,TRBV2,TGTGCCAGCTCCCCAACCGTGTCAGCGGGGGTGAATGCGTTCTTC,CASSPTVSAGVNAFF
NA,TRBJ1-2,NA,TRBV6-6,TGTGCCAGCAGTTACTCGACCAGCGAACTCTTCTTC,CASSYSTSELFF
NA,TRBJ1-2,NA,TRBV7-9,TGTGCCAGCAGCCCGACCTGGGGTTATGGCTACACCTTC,CASSPTWGYGYTF
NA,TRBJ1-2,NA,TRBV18,TGTGCCAGCTCACCAGGTGGGATGGGTGGCTACACCTTC,CASSPGGMGGYTF
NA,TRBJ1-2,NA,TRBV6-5,TGTGCCAGCACACCTTACTATGGCTACACCTTC,CASTPYYGYTF
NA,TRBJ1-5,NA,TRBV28,TGTGCCACCTCGACAAAGTATAGCAATCAGCCCCAGCATTTT,CATSTKYSNQPQHF
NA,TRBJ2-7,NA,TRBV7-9,TGTGCCAGCAGCCCGAGTGGGGGATTTGGATACGAGCAGTACTTC,CASSPSGGFGYEQYF
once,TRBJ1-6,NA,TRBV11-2,TGTGCCAGCGGTGACGGGGGAGGGAATTCACCCCTCCACTTT,CASGDGGGNSPLHF
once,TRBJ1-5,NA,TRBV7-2,TGTGCCAGCAGCTTAGTACTCAATCAGCCCCAGCATTTT,CASSLVLNQPQHF
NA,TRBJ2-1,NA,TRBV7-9,TGTGCCAGCAGCTTAGTCGCCCATGAGCAGTTCTTC,CASSLVAHEQFF
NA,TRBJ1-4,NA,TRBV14,TGTGCCAGCAGCCCGCTGGGGGAAAAACTGTTTTTT,CASSPLGEKLFF
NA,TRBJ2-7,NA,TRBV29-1,TGCAGCGCAACAGTTTCCTACGAGCAGTACTTC,CSATVSYEQYF
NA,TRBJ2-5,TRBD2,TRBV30,TGTGCCTTATGGACTAGCGGGGGGGAAGGAGAGACCCAGTACTTC,CALWTSGGEGETQYF
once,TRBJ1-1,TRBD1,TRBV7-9,TGTGCCAGCAGTACAGGACAGGGGAACACTGAAGCTTTCTTT,CASSTGQGNTEAFF
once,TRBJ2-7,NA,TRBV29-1,TGCAGCGTTGATGACAGCTCCTACGAGCAGTACTTC,CSVDDSSYEQYF
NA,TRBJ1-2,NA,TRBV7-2,TGTGCCAGCAGCTTTGGACAGAGGGATTGGGGCTACACCTTC,CASSFGQRDWGYTF
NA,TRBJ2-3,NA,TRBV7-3,TGTGCCAGCAGCCCCACCCAGGGGGGGGCGATAGCAGATACGCAGTATTTT,CASSPTQGGAIADTQYF
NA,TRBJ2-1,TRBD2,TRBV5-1,TGCGCCAGCAGCTTGGCCCCGAGCGGGGGGGCCGCCGAGCAGTTCTTC,CASSLAPSGGAAEQFF
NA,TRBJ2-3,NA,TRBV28,TGTGCCAGCAGTTTGCGGCATACGCAGTATTTT,CASSLRHTQYF